This T cell receptor (beta chain) was captured in a study of T cells in Graves' hyperthyroidism and ophthalmopathy. The study's findings and limits: Blood also contained most expanded thyroid clonotypes above 0.001.

TCR beta CDR3 sequences were amplified from RNA transcripts. With the HTBI primer set, the TCR CDR3 went through a first round of RT-PCR. TCRdb recomputed calls from the multiplex PCR reads with MiXCR, one row per CDR3 protein. The sample holds about 840,000 distinct CDR3 sequences; over 35% are singletons and the top ten take 7.5% to 9.5%. Hyperthyroidism had been newly diagnosed in patients aged 18 to 65, and its duration was under 2 months. PBMCs were obtained from approximately 10 ml fresh peripheral blood. The germline gives CDR1 MNHNS, CDR2 SASEGT. The length of the CDR3 is 13 residues. Trimming shortened V by 6 bases and J by 3 bases, and 11 bases separated the two germline ends. This clonotype was picked up a small number of times. The antigen remains undetermined.

The receptor comes from a man between 18 and 35 years old with Graves' hyperthyroidism. The sequenced sample was blood. This rearrangement joins TRBV6-1 to TRBJ1-2; maybe TRBD1 (6 bases). For the CDR3, the DNA is TGTGCCAGCAGGACGACAGGTGACTATGGCTACACCTTC. It specifies CASRTTGDYGYTF.